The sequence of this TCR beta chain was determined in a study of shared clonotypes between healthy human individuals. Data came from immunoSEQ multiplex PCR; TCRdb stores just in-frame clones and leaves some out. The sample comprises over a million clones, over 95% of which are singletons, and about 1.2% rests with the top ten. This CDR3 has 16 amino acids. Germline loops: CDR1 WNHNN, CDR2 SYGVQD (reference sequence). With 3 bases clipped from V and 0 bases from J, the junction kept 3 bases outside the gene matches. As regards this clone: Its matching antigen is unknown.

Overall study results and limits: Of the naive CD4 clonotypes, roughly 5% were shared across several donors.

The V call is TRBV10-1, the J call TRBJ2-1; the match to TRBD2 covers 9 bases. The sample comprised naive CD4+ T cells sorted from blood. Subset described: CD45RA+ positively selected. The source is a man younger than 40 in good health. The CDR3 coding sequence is TGCGCCAGCAGTGACCTAGCGGGAAGCTCCTACAATGAGCAGTTCTTC. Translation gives CASSDLAGSSYNEQFF.